The count of the clone carrying this TCR beta chain is one. What it recognizes is unknown. The junction had 4 bases not matched to a gene; V was cut back by 3 bases and J by 3 bases. CDR3 size: 15 residues. Germline V gene data show CDR1 as LNHDA and CDR2 as SQIVND (reference sequence). This table comes from immunoSEQ multiplex PCR, and its TCRdb copy is limited to in-frame clones, with some not included. Seen here are more than 85,000 clones, around 80% observed once, and the top ten hold more than 4.5%. These data originate in a study of T cell responses to AZD1222 COVID-19 vaccine. Study-wide results and limits: Spike-wide vaccine-associated CD4 TCRs dominated at 160-218 and 743-854.

The source was peripheral blood, collected on day 0 of AZD1222 vaccination. The sequence derives from an adult in good health. The chain recombines TRBV19 with TRBJ2-7; 11 bases match TRBD1. The CDR3 loop is CASSIFGTGGYEQYF. The DNA of the CDR3 is TGTGCCAGTAGTATTTTCGGGACAGGGGGCTACGAGCAGTACTTC.